What follows are 18 T cell receptor beta chains derived from one specimen sequenced in a study of human T cells and chemical hapten exposure. The time point here: patch test 2, 6 weeks after DPC sensitization. Stated treatment: therapeutic diphenylcyclopropenone sensitization with weekly scalp DPC. From the RACE reads, TCRdb called clonotypes with MiXCR, one entry per CDR3 protein. This table has around 99,000 distinct CDR3 sequences, more than 9.5% appearing once. Sequenced here: whole blood, sampled in connection with sensitization to the hapten diphenylcyclopropenone (DPC). The receptors stem from a man between 35 and 55 years old with alopecia areata. Some clones in this sample may be carry-over from other donors' samples.

This clonotype was counted a few times. V is TRBV7-9 and J is TRBJ2-1; 12 nucleotides line up with TRBD2. The germline V gene has CDR1 SEHNR and CDR2 FQNEAQ (reference sequence). Germline trimming cut 3 bases from V and 5 bases from J; bases unmatched to any gene: 2. The CDR3 is 15 amino acids. The CDR3 protein is CASSFLAGGHNEQFF. CDR3 nucleotides: TGTGCCAGCAGCTTTCTAGCGGGAGGGCACAATGAGCAGTTCTTC.

This clonotype was observed a handful of times. The rearrangement uses TRBV6-2 or TRBV6-3 and TRBJ1-5; possible D gene TRBD1, 6 bases. Germline V lookup: CDR1 MNHEY, CDR2 SVGEGT. The CDR3 covers 19 residues. The V and J ends lost 6 bases and 0 bases respectively, with 24 bases between them. The CDR3 sequence is CASSLGTPGVTYSNQPQHF. The CDR3 DNA reads TGTGCCAGCAGCCTGGGGACTCCAGGGGTTACCTATAGCAATCAGCCCCAGCATTTT.

This clonotype was found a few times. The chain combines TRBV4-1 with TRBJ2-3, with a possible D match to TRBD1 (5 bases). Trimming left V 4 bases short and J 3 bases short, with 23 bases between. Per the germline V gene, CDR1 is MGHRA and CDR2 is YSYEKL. CDR3 length: 18 residues. CDR3 nucleotide sequence: TGCGCCAGCAGCCCAGGAAATCAGGGCCTCATGGGTACAGATACGCAGTATTTT. This translates into CASSPGNQGLMGTDTQYF.

This clonotype was counted many times. This chain connects TRBV5-1 to TRBJ2-3; 10 positions match TRBD2. CDR3 length: 15 residues. V was clipped by 4 bases and J by 3 bases; unmatched bases: 5. CDR1 is SGHRS and CDR2 is YFSETQ in the germline V gene. This CDR3 is CASSPTSGKTDTQYF. CDR3 coding DNA: TGCGCCAGCAGCCCAACTAGCGGGAAAACAGATACGCAGTATTTT.

There are many counts of this clonotype. The CDR3 DNA follows: TGTGCCAGCAGTTTAGGGCAGGGGTATGCGAACACCGGGGAGCTGTTTTTT. It codes for CASSLGQGYANTGELFF. The rearrangement uses TRBV27 and TRBJ2-2; D may be TRBD1 (6 bases). V was clipped by 2 bases and J by 0 bases, with 13 bases between them. The germline gives CDR1 MNHEY, CDR2 SMNVEV (reference sequence). This CDR3 spans 17 amino acids.

This clonotype came up a few times. The chain links TRBV20-1 to TRBJ2-2; D not certain. V was shortened by 5 bases and J by 3 bases, with 10 bases between the two germline ends. The germline V gene has CDR1 DFQATT and CDR2 SNEGSKA (reference sequence). The CDR3 spans 13 residues. CDR3 nucleotide sequence: TGCAGTGCTGGTACGGTGGACACCGGGGAGCTGTTTTTT. Translation gives CSAGTVDTGELFF.

Many counts were recorded for this clonotype. The chain links TRBV29-1 to TRBJ1-5; D gene unclear. Germline V gene sequence: CDR1 SQVTM, CDR2 ANQGSEA. Trimming pared 5 bases from V and 1 base from J, leaving 9 bases between. The CDR3 is 13 residues long. CDR3: CSVLERSNQPQHF. CDR3 coding DNA: TGCAGCGTTCTGGAAAGAAGCAATCAGCCCCAGCATTTT.

This clonotype was counted between two and nine times. This chain connects TRBV6-5 to TRBJ1-2; D might be TRBD1 (6 bases). The CDR3 runs 15 residues. Germline assignment: CDR1 MNHEY and CDR2 SVGAGI. Trimming left V 2 bases short and J 7 bases short, with 17 bases between. As DNA, the CDR3 is TGTGCCAGCAGTTACGGGGGGGGGCAGGGTGGTGGCTACACCTTC. It yields the protein CASSYGGGQGGGYTF.

This clonotype was counted at least ten times. V is TRBV7-2 and J is TRBJ1-1, with D possibly being TRBD1 (6 bases). Deletions cut 1 base from V and 12 bases from J, with 12 bases between. The CDR3 is made up of 12 amino acids. Germline V gives CDR1 SGHTA, CDR2 FQGNSA. CDR3 sequence reads: CASSLGGGGSFF. CDR3 nucleotide sequence: TGTGCCAGCAGCTTAGGAGGGGGAGGTTCTTTCTTT.

The chain has TRBV29-1 and TRBJ1-1; TRBD1 might be the D (5 bases). Germline lookup yields CDR1 SQVTM and CDR2 ANQGSEA. V was pared by 3 bases and J by 5 bases, with 10 bases between. CDR3 length: 12 amino acids. The CDR3 loop is CSVEEGRTEAFF. In DNA, the CDR3 is TGCAGCGTTGAGGAGGGACGGACTGAAGCTTTCTTT. Supplemented by reference TRBV29-1 and TRBJ1-1, the full variable domain reads SAVISQKPSRDICQRGTSLTIQCQVDSQVTMMFWYRQQPGQSLTLIATANQGSEATYESGFVIDKFPISRPNLTFSTLTVSNMSPEDSSIYLCSVEEGRTEAFFGQGTRLTVV.

The gene calls are TRBV28 and TRBJ1-5; 9 bases agree with TRBD1. The length of the CDR3 is 18 residues. In germline, CDR1 is MDHEN, CDR2 SYDVKM. J gave up 7 bases and V 4 bases, and 17 bases lay outside the gene matches. This CDR3 is CASSSSGLGTGTEQPQHF. The CDR3 DNA is TGTGCCAGCAGTTCATCAGGTTTGGGGACAGGGACGGAGCAGCCCCAGCATTTT.

This clonotype has a handful of counts. The chain combines TRBV6-2 or TRBV6-3 with TRBJ2-1; D not resolved. The V end lost 6 bases, the J end lost 0 bases, and 9 bases lay between the germline ends. The CDR3 runs to 14 residues. Germline V gene sequence: CDR1 MNHEY, CDR2 SVGEGT. The DNA for the CDR3 is TGTGCCAGCAGCGGAAGAAGCTCCTACAATGAGCAGTTCTTC. Protein: CASSGRSSYNEQFF.

This clonotype occurred a few times. V and J are TRBV5-1 and TRBJ2-7, with D possibly matching TRBD2 (5 bases). V dropped 0 bases and J dropped 2 bases, with 12 bases sitting between them. Germline-derived CDR1 and CDR2 are SGHRS and YFSETQ. CDR3 length: 15 residues. The DNA for the CDR3 is TGCGCCAGCAGCTTGGCAACGGGGAACCCCTACGAGCAGTACTTC. Translated: CASSLATGNPYEQYF.

Only a few counts were recorded for this clonotype. The chain recombines TRBV28 with TRBJ1-5; D is unresolved. Deletions cut 3 bases from V and 4 bases from J, with 13 bases between. Looked up from germline, CDR1 is MDHEN and CDR2 is SYDVKM. This CDR3 spans 15 amino acids. This chain's CDR3 is CASSFTAGLNQPQHF. The CDR3 DNA follows: TGTGCCAGCAGTTTCACGGCAGGCCTGAATCAGCCCCAGCATTTT.

The rearrangement joins TRBV7-3 to TRBJ2-1, with TRBD2 as a possible D gene (6 bases). This CDR3 comprises 13 residues. The germline V and J ends were trimmed by 4 bases and 5 bases, with 9 bases remaining between them. Germline V gene data show CDR1 as SGHTA and CDR2 as FQGTGA. CDR3 nucleotide sequence: TGTGCCAGCAGCTCTAGCGCCCACAATGAGCAGTTCTTC. It yields the protein CASSSSAHNEQFF.

The V call is TRBV27, the J call TRBJ1-5; D may be TRBD1 (5 bases). The CDR3 is 14 amino acids. Trimming cost V 8 bases and J 2 bases, with 13 bases left between them. Germline assignment: CDR1 MNHEY and CDR2 SMNVEV (reference sequence). CDR3: CASRRGSGNQPQHF. As DNA, the CDR3 is TGTGCCAGCCGGAGGGGTAGCGGCAATCAGCCCCAGCATTTT.

This clonotype occurred a few times. V is TRBV6-5 and J is TRBJ2-1; 10 bases agree with TRBD2. The trim removed 0 bases at V and 4 bases at J, leaving 12 bases unmatched. There are 19 residues in the CDR3. Germline assignment: CDR1 MNHEY and CDR2 SVGAGI. CDR3 loop: CASSYSFSPGLAEYNEQFF. The CDR3 DNA reads TGTGCCAGCAGTTACTCGTTCTCCCCTGGACTAGCGGAGTACAATGAGCAGTTCTTC.

This clonotype was found many times. This rearrangement joins TRBV29-1 to TRBJ2-1; 9 nucleotides align to TRBD2. Germline V gives CDR1 SQVTM, CDR2 ANQGSEA. The CDR3 is made up of 13 amino acids. V trimming: 6 bases; J trimming: 3 bases; junction bases outside the gene matches: 3. The CDR3 DNA is TGCAGCGTGGCTAGCGGGGTCTACAATGAGCAGTTCTTC. Translated, it gives CSVASGVYNEQFF.